Given below is one TCR beta chain in context. This clone was detected only once. Its antigen has not been determined. Nothing much larger sits one base from this clone, and base qualities are not available. Whole blood was collected in K2EDTA tubes by collaborating institutions according to the institutions' own protocols. For TCRbeta analysis, collaborators shipped samples as frozen whole blood, isolated PBMCs, or DNA extracted from either of those sample types. This record comes from a study of blood T cell repertoires in COVID-19 (dated by TCRdb to between 2020 and 2021). Regarding the complete study: The collaborator samples originated in the United States, Italy and Spain and spanned the acute and convalescent phases of COVID-19. The material from the prospective study consisted of cDNA or gDNA derived from T cells, B-cell-depleted T cells, or PBMCs. Subjects who had been exposed to COVID-19, were actively infected with it, or had recovered from it provided the deeply sampled blood TCRbeta repertoires that made up the dataset. The repertoires were released in a freely available public database intended as a resource for research on the immune response to SARS-CoV-2. Samples were obtained from the ongoing ImmuneRACE study (first 160 participants) and from 1,200 or so subjects provided by 6 global collaborators. The sample metadata nearly always contained a de-identified subject ID, COVID-19 status, age in years and sex. Where HLA class I and class II types were available, the types were taken from metadata supplied by the sample provider, not from assay-based typing.

TCRbeta CDR3 regions were amplified from genomic DNA using the immunoSEQ Assay, a bias-controlled multiplex PCR. Regarding the original processing steps: The number of nucleated cells in each sample was estimated by amplification of reference gene primers within the assay. Sequence reads were collapsed and filtered to measure the absolute abundance of every unique TCRbeta CDR3 rearrangement. For each sample, productive Simpson clonality was calculated by taking the square root of Simpson's diversity index across productive rearrangements. Held by TCRdb, this immuneACCESS table contains in-frame sequences only and omits some clones. Under half of the omission traces to an unresolved V gene where checked; the cause of the rest is unknown. The V and J calls and clone size are taken from that table; D and trimming were inferred from the DNA. The sample table records roughly 110,000 clones; almost 85% of these occur just once. The top ten clones comprise roughly 4.6% of the sample.

Reading from cysteine to phenylalanine, the CDR3 counts 15 amino acids. The only DNA kept is the CDR3, 45 bases in frame from the first base. At the junction V is shortened by 3 bases and J by 3 bases; bases outside the gene matches: 2. In the germline V gene, CDR1 corresponds to SGDLS and CDR2 to YYNGEE. Broad study findings and their caveats: The amount of clinical and demographic metadata varied by source and participant and was provided uncurated.

The sample taken for sequencing was peripheral blood. The V gene is TRBV9 and the J gene is TRBJ2-2, with 10 junctional bases fitting TRBD2. This TCR was sampled from a human donor in a cohort sampled during active COVID-19. The CDR3 amino acid sequence is: CASSAAGGYTGELFF. The nucleotide sequence reads TGTGCCAGCAGCGCAGCGGGAGGGTACACCGGGGAGCTGTTTTTT.